This T cell receptor (beta chain) was observed in a study of blood T cell repertoires in COVID-19. Germline V gives CDR1 SQVTM, CDR2 ANQGSEA. V lost 7 bases and J 3 bases, leaving 13 bases between the germline ends. The CDR3 consists of 13 residues. TCRdb keeps only in-frame clones here, not all; method: immunoSEQ multiplex PCR. The sample has approximately 150,000 clones, about 92% seen once. V is TRBV29-1 and J is TRBJ1-3; no clear D gene. The TCR originated in a man aged 55 to 70 with active or convalescent COVID-19. Sequencing was performed on peripheral blood. The CDR3 sequence is CSGIREGGNTIYF. The CDR3 DNA sequence: TGCAGCGGCATCCGGGAAGGTGGAAACACCATATATTTT.